The entry below gives a single T cell receptor (beta chain) sequence along with its context. Time point indicated: after dendritic cell vaccination, including at tumor progression/relapse. Input was approximately 2.1 ug genomic DNA, or all available if less. Clones were sequenced by immunoSEQ multiplex PCR, and TCRdb holds only the in-frame ones, with some missing. In the table there are tens of thousands of clones, around 86% of which are singletons. This entry belongs to a study of glioma-infiltrating T cells after dendritic cell vaccination. Germline V gives CDR1 SGDLS, CDR2 YYNGEE. This CDR3 has 13 residues. V dropped 0 bases and J dropped 2 bases, with 5 bases sitting between them.

The clonotype was recovered from a human donor with glioblastoma. This material consisted of blood, taken after dendritic cell vaccination. This chain links TRBV9 with TRBJ1-1; D is ambiguous. The CDR3 nucleotides are TGTGCCAGCAGCGTAGATTTAAACACTGAAGCTTTCTTT. Amino acids: CASSVDLNTEAFF.